What follows is one T cell receptor beta chain and its context. The CDR3 runs 16 residues. Germline CDR1 is SGHRS and CDR2 is YFSETQ. Trimming took 5 bases from V and 0 from J; bases not matched to a gene: 5. Original data processing: Using reference gene primer amplification, nucleated cell counts were estimated. Produced via immunoSEQ multiplex PCR; TCRdb's table is partial and in-frame only. Clonal size and the V and J genes are those of that table, whereas D and trimming came from the DNA. The sample holds about 140,000 clones, over 70% seen once. The sample is drawn from a study of blood T cell repertoires in COVID-19. The overall study: Sites across the United States, Italy and Spain contributed samples from acute and convalescent COVID-19. The analysed material was cDNA or gDNA that came from T cells, B-cell-depleted T cells, or PBMCs.

The chain has TRBV5-1 and TRBJ2-1; 10 nucleotides match TRBD2. Sequencing was done on a sample of peripheral blood. The sequence was collected from a woman between 55 and 75 years old with acute or convalescent COVID-19. CDR3 region: CASRKGLANSYNEQFF. CDR3 coding DNA: TGCGCCAGCAGGAAGGGACTAGCGAACTCCTACAATGAGCAGTTCTTC.